Given below is one T cell receptor (beta chain) in context. Its specificity is not known. The data were taken from a study of blood T cells in healthy people across ages. As for the study in general: Every two T cells gave about one barcoded beta molecule via template switching.

Trimming shortened V by 5 bases and J by 7 bases, and 15 bases separated the two germline ends. This CDR3 has 14 amino acids. The draw of peripheral blood yielded ten milliliters from each donor. For the second PCR, which ran for 7 to 11 cycles, a sample-barcoded 5' primer and a J-beta primer mix were used. From the 5' RACE reads, TCRdb called clonotypes with MiXCR, one entry per CDR3 protein. The table shows roughly 700,000 distinct CDR3 sequences, with more than 20% occurring only once. Study-wide results and caveats: Changes in expanded clonotypes were possibly confounded, as the CMV status of donors was unknown.

The data also belong to a second study, concerning T cells of mothers and their children. That source reports: There were over 8.5 million TCR beta CDR3 reads from each mother and roughly 3 million from each child.

This receptor was identified in a boy between 5 and 17 years old in good health. The chain has TRBV12-3 or TRBV12-4 and TRBJ2-1; D is ambiguous. The sequenced material came from blood. The CDR3 is CASSPPPWGNEQFF. The CDR3 nucleotides are TGTGCCAGCAGTCCACCTCCGTGGGGAAATGAGCAGTTCTTC.